The 13 T cell receptor beta chains in this list originate from one sample, sequenced in a study of cytomegalovirus exposure and HLA in healthy donors. Assay used: immunoSEQ multiplex PCR; TCRdb lists only in-frame clones, some missing. The data show 100,000 to 150,000 clones, 89% seen once. Sequencing was carried out using PBMCs. The receptor set was obtained from a woman between 18 and 29 years old in good health and CMV-seronegative.

This chain uses TRBV28 with TRBJ2-1; possibly TRBD2 for D (5 bases). Trimming pared 1 base from V and 0 bases from J, leaving 10 bases between. Per the germline V gene, CDR1 is MDHEN and CDR2 is SYDVKM. This CDR3 is built from 16 residues. The CDR3 loop reads CASSLFQRISYNEQFF. In nucleotides, the CDR3 is TGTGCCAGCAGTTTATTTCAGCGGATCTCCTACAATGAGCAGTTCTTC.

The chain uses TRBV7-9 and TRBJ2-2; D is possibly TRBD1 (6 bases). This CDR3 comprises 16 residues. Looked up from germline, CDR1 is SEHNR and CDR2 is FQNEAQ (reference sequence). Between the trimmed V and J ends, which lost 2 bases and 1 base, there was a span of 11 bases. CDR3 region: CASSLSRTVNTGELFF. As DNA, the CDR3 is TGTGCCAGCAGCTTAAGCAGGACAGTGAACACCGGGGAGCTGTTTTTT.

The chain employs TRBV25-1 and TRBJ1-2, with 7 nucleotides matching TRBD1. Germline CDR1 and CDR2: MGHDK and SYGVNS. The CDR3 covers 14 residues. Trimming cost V 5 bases and J 2 bases; bases outside gene matches: 5. The CDR3 region has the DNA TGTGCCAGCAGTCCGACAGGGTGGAACTATGGCTACACCTTC. Its translation is CASSPTGWNYGYTF.

This chain uses TRBV28 with TRBJ2-1, with D unresolved. The CDR3 length is 14 residues. Between the trimmed V and J ends, which lost 5 bases and 5 bases, there was a span of 13 bases. The V gene's germline CDR1 is MDHEN and CDR2 SYDVKM. In DNA, the CDR3 is TGTGCCAGCAGTCCCAATGACTTAAACAATGAGCAGTTCTTC. Its translation: CASSPNDLNNEQFF.

The CDR3 nucleotides read TGCGCCAGCAGCGTGGACAGGGGTTGGGGCACTGAAGCTTTCTTT. This translates into CASSVDRGWGTEAFF. The gene calls are TRBV5-1 and TRBJ1-1; 9 bases fit TRBD1. Trimming cost V 4 bases and J 4 bases; bases outside gene matches: 8. Per the germline V gene, CDR1 is SGHRS and CDR2 is YFSETQ. The CDR3 sequence is 15 residues long.

This rearrangement joins TRBV28 to TRBJ1-1; tentative D call: TRBD1 (6 bases). Per germline, CDR1 MDHEN and CDR2 SYDVKM. This CDR3 has 14 residues. The V gene lost 6 bases and the J gene lost 7 bases, with 18 bases spanning the gap. In nucleotides, the CDR3 is TGTGCCAGCAGCGGCCTTAACAGGGAAGTTGAAGCTTTCTTT. The encoded protein is CASSGLNREVEAFF.

The chain employs TRBV7-9 and TRBJ1-2; TRBD1 agrees at 9 bases. The junction had 11 bases not matched to a gene; V was cut back by 7 bases and J by 5 bases. Looked up from germline, CDR1 is SEHNR and CDR2 is FQNEAQ (reference sequence). The CDR3 length is 15 residues. Here the CDR3 DNA reads TGTGCCAGCACATCGGGACAGGGAATTGGGTATGGCTACACCTTC. It yields the protein CASTSGQGIGYGYTF. The whole variable domain, remainder taken from reference TRBV7-9 and TRBJ1-2, is DTGVSQNPRHKITKRGQNVTFRCDPISEHNRLYWYRQTLGQGPEFLTYFQNEAQLEKSRLLSDRFSAERPKGSFSTLEIQRTEQGDSAMYLCASTSGQGIGYGYTFGSGTRLTVV.

The chain couples TRBV15 to TRBJ1-6; 7 bases are a match to TRBD1. The CDR3 extends over 13 amino acids. Trimming cost V 10 bases and J 5 bases; bases outside gene matches: 5. Germline V lookup: CDR1 LNHNV, CDR2 YYDKDF (reference sequence). CDR3 loop: CASEGTDNSPLHF. The CDR3 DNA reads as TGTGCCAGCGAGGGGACAGATAATTCACCCCTCCACTTT.

This sequence joins TRBV4-1 and TRBJ2-6, with D unresolved. The V and J ends lost 0 bases and 0 bases respectively, with 9 bases between them. The CDR3 consists of 17 residues. Per germline, CDR1 MGHRA and CDR2 YSYEKL. CDR3: CASSQEGLGSGANVLTF. The CDR3 DNA is TGCGCCAGCAGCCAAGAAGGTCTAGGCTCTGGGGCCAACGTCCTGACTTTC.

V and J are TRBV6-1 and TRBJ2-2, with 8 bases that match TRBD1. Trimming at V came to 4 bases and at J to 3 bases, leaving 7 bases not matched to a gene. Germline V gene lookup returns CDR1 MNHNS and CDR2 SASEGT. The CDR3 runs 16 residues. The CDR3 is CASSAQGALDTGELFF. In nucleotides, the CDR3 is TGTGCCAGCAGTGCCCAGGGGGCTTTAGACACCGGGGAGCTGTTTTTT.

The CDR3 reads CASSETIRQGRLREQFF. Written as DNA, the CDR3 is TGCGCCAGCAGCGAAACCATACGACAGGGTCGGCTACGTGAGCAGTTCTTC. This sequence joins TRBV10-1 and TRBJ2-1, with 7 bases fitting TRBD1. CDR1 WNHNN and CDR2 SYGVQD come from the germline V gene (reference sequence). This CDR3 is built from 17 residues. V lost 6 bases and J lost 9; bases outside the gene matches: 20.

This rearrangement joins TRBV5-6 to TRBJ1-2; tentative D call: TRBD1 (5 bases). The V gene's germline CDR1 is SGHDT and CDR2 YYEEEE. V lost 4 bases and J lost 8, with 12 bases in between. CDR3 size: 12 residues. The CDR3 sequence: CASSPYRSGYTF. CDR3 DNA: TGTGCCAGCAGCCCGTACAGGAGCGGCTACACCTTC.

This sequence joins TRBV27 and TRBJ2-1; tentative D call: TRBD2 (6 bases). V was pared by 6 bases and J by 2 bases, with 8 bases between. This CDR3 has 13 residues. Germline CDR1 MNHEY, CDR2 SMNVEV (reference sequence). CDR3 coding DNA: TGTGCCAGCAGCCCGGGGGCCTACAATGAGCAGTTCTTC. Translation gives CASSPGAYNEQFF.